This section outlines one TCR beta chain sequence together with its context. This entry is derived from a study of control samples from healthy donors and cancer patients. Data came from immunoSEQ multiplex PCR; TCRdb stores just in-frame clones and leaves some out. The table shows around 200,000 clones, with 85% to 95% occurring only once. Trimming removed 0 bases from V and 4 bases from J; junction bases left unmatched: 8. The CDR3 runs 16 residues. Germline V gene sequence: CDR1 KGHSH, CDR2 LQKENI. V usage is TRBV18 and J usage is TRBJ1-2; the match to TRBD1 covers 7 bases. This TCR was sampled from a man aged 18 to 30 in good health. Sequencing was performed on blood. The CDR3 region has the DNA TGTGCCAGCTCACCACCCTATAACCAGGGGGGCTATGGCTACACCTTC. Protein: CASSPPYNQGGYGYTF.